The T cell receptor beta chain described here comes from a study of cytomegalovirus exposure and HLA in healthy donors (TCRdb year 2017). A note on the overall study: In an earlier analysis of around 540 of the donors, 250 to 350 Gb of sequence data and 90 million to 120 million unique TCR beta sequences from roughly 200 million T cells were reported. An early release covering about 600 HLA-typed donors comprised approximately 300 gigabases of sequencing data and around 86 million unique TCR sequences. Of the roughly 400 genotyped donors, over 80% were placed in the genetic ancestry cluster associated with self-reported Caucasian donors. The study aimed to test whether cataloging public T cell receptors could reveal signatures of past pathogen exposure. The study used immunosequencing to profile the T cell repertoires of 666 subjects and linked those repertoires to cytomegalovirus serostatus. Besides the first cohort of around 670 subjects, a separate validation cohort made up of over a hundred different subjects was used. To predict cytomegalovirus infection status, the study combined high-throughput TCR immunosequencing, statistical association of individual TCRs with disease status, and machine learning. In a later analysis, previously published TCR beta repertoires from some 640 donors were re-analyzed and high-resolution HLA genotyping was added so that TCR occurrence patterns could be studied. Rather than drawing on any new phenotypic data, the later analysis identified candidate immune exposures from TCR beta sequences and the way those sequences occurred across donors. An earlier analysis of fewer than 750 of the donors used high-throughput TCR beta sequencing to judge whether each TCR beta V gene segment behaved as functional or pseudogenic. Alongside the repertoire data, information on donor age, sex, ethnicity and CMV serostatus was compiled. In a later genetic analysis, genome-wide SNP genotypes for about 55% of the roughly 700 donors were used, and that subset was treated as a discovery cohort. All discovery cohort repertoires had been generated using a single sequencing platform. HLA typing included class I and class II loci at four-digit resolution. Typing coverage varied by locus: roughly 620-640 donors for A, B, C, DRB1 and DQB1; under 550 for DQA1; 606 for DPA1; about 450 for DPB1. Five DR-DQ haplotypes were treated as single units for association and clustering because of strong linkage in the cohort. Across about 370 genotyped donors of the cohort, an average of about 240,000 unique TCR beta nucleotide sequences per donor were sequenced, and roughly 20% of those sequences were non-productive.

This clone was detected a few times. Its antigen target is currently unknown. Qualities for individual bases were not recorded, and no much larger clone is one base off. The junction shows trimming of 3 bases on V and 3 bases on J, plus 3 bases between the germline ends. The germline V gene sets CDR1 to SQVTM and CDR2 to ANQGSEA. Measured from the cysteine to the phenylalanine, the CDR3 is 11 residues long. Only the CDR3 region is kept as DNA, spanning 33 bases read in frame from base 1. Overall study results and their limits: The earlier analysis of nearly 600 of the donors excluded some 15 rarely observed V segments, including chromosome 9 orphons, because counts were too low. The sequencing pipeline was judged likely to have produced a cluster of highly shared sequence variants as a technical artifact. When HLA alleles, especially DR and DQ, strongly co-occurred, TCR associations were difficult to assign to individual alleles. The 87-base-pair reads could not distinguish some IMGT-functional V segments, including TRBV6-2 and TRBV6-3, so those segments were excluded. Most TCR sequences were seen in very few donors, while some public TCRs were found in many individuals. An association between a missense DCLRE1C variant and V-gene and J-gene trimming of TCR beta chains was found in a later genetic analysis and replicated in an independent cohort. In both the original and validation cohorts, the classifier was reported to diagnose cytomegalovirus status with high specificity and sensitivity. The presence/absence analyses assumed that sequencing depth was roughly uniform across donors, and that assumption may not be true. Because some donors lacked HLA typing at each locus, the association tests relied only on the typed subset. Compared with equally common non-associated chains, HLA-associated TCR beta chains in a later analysis were more clonally expanded and had lower generation probabilities. According to a later analysis, parvovirus B19, influenza, CMV and Epstein-Barr virus appeared linked to several top co-occurrence clusters. A further reported finding was that TCR beta sequences accurately predicted the HLA-A and HLA-B alleles for most subjects in the first cohort. In a later analysis, TCR association rates were found to vary across HLA loci, with the most associated TCRs seen for DRB1 alleles and the fewest for HLA-C alleles. Linkage disequilibrium might explain the correlated functional status among segregating V segments, but an unknown experimental factor could not be excluded. This cohort had only TCR beta chains sequenced, and the lack of alpha or paired-chain data limited which features could be detected. At a false discovery rate of 0.05, a later analysis linked under 20,000 TCR beta sequences to specific HLA alleles. The study gave a list of some 150 TCR beta chains associated with cytomegalovirus. An earlier analysis of around 600 of the donors showed that most TCR beta V segments appeared in productive rearrangements either about 90% or about 30% of the time, which broadly matched IMGT annotations. Most CMV-associated TCR beta chains appeared to be HLA-restricted in a later analysis, and the HLA associations seemed to be driven largely by CMV exposure. The authors suggested that the approach could potentially be extended to other disease states and immunological phenotypes. The only immune exposure information available for the cohort was CMV serostatus. In vitro tests confirmed that a few of the cytomegalovirus-associated TCR beta chains recognize cytomegalovirus antigens. According to a later genetic analysis, donors in an Asian-associated ancestry cluster had fewer N-insertions in productive TCRs than the approximately 710-donor mean.

The protocol used for the library was the immunoSEQ multiplex PCR assay. The multiplex PCR relied on a mix of 60 forward primers for TCR Vbeta segments and 13 reverse primers for TCR Jbeta segments. The CDR3 region of rearranged TCR beta genes was amplified from genomic DNA with a multiplex PCR assay. Amplified TCR beta libraries were sequenced as 87-base-pair reads on the Illumina HiSeq System. The original pipeline was this. In a later analysis, approximately 74 million unique TCR beta chains were counted across the 666 repertoires, and about 9.9 million of these chains were shared by at least two donors. Raw reads were error-corrected and collapsed into unique sequences by a nearest-neighbor algorithm in which closely related sequences were merged to remove PCR and sequencing errors. CDR3 sequences were aligned to IMGT reference sequences to assign V, D and J gene segments. Each retained sequence needed at least a six-nucleotide match to both a V gene segment and a J gene segment. Rearrangements were classified as productive when the CDR3 lacked stop codons and remained in frame with V and J, and all other rearrangements were classified as non-productive. CDR3 was defined according to IMGT convention as the region running from the second conserved V-encoded cysteine to the conserved J-encoded phenylalanine. In an earlier analysis of some 550 of the donors, sequences lacking an unambiguous match to a single V gene segment were excluded. In an earlier analysis of about 590 of the donors, a V segment was called functional when productive rearrangements were above 56.7%, and segregating when the standard deviation between donors exceeded 5%. To diagnose cytomegalovirus status from the catalog of TCR beta chain sequences, a statistical classification framework was built. In a later analysis, TCR nucleotide sequences were compared against IMGT/GENE-DB human TR gene sequences so that V and J genes could be assigned. The TCRdist pipeline was used in a later analysis to assign CDR3 sequences and most-parsimonious VDJ recombination scenarios. In a later analysis, each TCR beta chain was defined by its CDR3 amino acid sequence together with its V-gene family, and reads lacking a unique V-gene family were excluded. A later analysis removed nearly 600 highly shared, low-generation-probability nucleotide sequences to deal with suspected cross-contamination and a sequencing artifact. For each public chain, a later analysis derived a clonal expansion index from normalized ranks of inferred template counts within each repertoire. Generation probabilities in a later analysis came from a VDJ recombination model fitted to out-of-frame rearrangements, and those results were checked against IGoR. In a later analysis, hypergeometric tests were used to score TCR-TCR, TCR-HLA and TCR-CMV co-occurrence, with a repertoire-size bias correction applied to TCR pairs. False discovery rates were estimated in a later analysis by permuting HLA or CMV assignments 20 times. In a later analysis, co-occurring TCRs were grouped with DBSCAN, and TCRdist sequence similarity was added when clustering was performed within HLA-allele-positive subsets. Co-occurrence clustering excluded repertoires with fewer than 30,000 or more than 120,000 public chains, plus five with anomalous nucleotide sharing. In its TCRdb copy, this immuneACCESS table keeps in-frame sequences only and misses some clones. Where compared with another copy, unresolved V genes explain less than half of these, and the others have no known cause. The DNA gave D and trimming, while V, J and clone size come from that table. The sample table records 50,000 to 70,000 clones; approximately 82% of these occur just once. Of the sample, about 3% is held by the ten largest clones.

The cohort consisted of 650 to 700 healthy bone marrow donors. At the time of sampling, every cohort member was nominally healthy, though immune exposures that went unrecorded were likely present. The donor tested CMV seropositive, placing the donor among the 290 or so seropositive members of the cohort. A peripheral blood sample was provided by each donor, and peripheral blood mononuclear cells were used for TCR beta sequencing. The Qiagen DNeasy Blood Extraction Kit was used to extract genomic DNA from the blood cell samples. The rearranged chain carries TRBV29-1 and TRBJ2-1, with the identity of the D gene unclear. The TCR was taken from a girl aged 10 to 17 in good health and CMV-seropositive. The specimen sequenced was PBMCs. The CDR3 protein: CSVDSYNEQFF. The sequenced DNA: TGCAGCGTTGATAGCTACAATGAGCAGTTCTTC.